This is a list of T cell receptor beta chains from one sample in a study of lymphopenia after photon versus proton radiotherapy. The data were produced by immunoSEQ multiplex PCR, yet TCRdb's version contains in-frame clones alone and is incomplete. Among tens of thousands of clones listed, 84% were seen once. The material was peripheral blood, obtained from a patient treated with proton-based radiotherapy. Every receptor here comes from a woman in her sixties or seventies with pancreatic cancer. Both conserved end residues are part of each CDR3. D genes are given only for firm matches. Size is stated for part of the rows, as once, few or many counts, or as a class when the clone is expanded.

abundance	j_gene	v_gene	d_gene	CDR3nt	CDR3aa
-	TRBJ1-2	TRBV5-1	TRBD1	TGCGCCAGCAGTCAGGGGGAAGGGTATGGCTACACCTTC	CASSQGEGYGYTF
-	TRBJ2-5	TRBV7-9	-	TGTGCCAGCAGCCTGGTACTAGAGACCCAGTACTTC	CASSLVLETQYF
-	TRBJ2-1	TRBV19	-	TGTGCCAGTAGTCCTTCTTGGAACAATGAGCAGTTCTTC	CASSPSWNNEQFF
-	TRBJ1-1	TRBV28	-	TGTGCCAGCAGTTTTTACGGTGGCGTATCTGAAGCTTTCTTT	CASSFYGGVSEAFF
once	TRBJ1-4	TRBV30	TRBD1	TGTGCCTGGAGTCCCCTCCTTGACAGGGGTGGTGAAAAACTGTTTTTT	CAWSPLLDRGGEKLFF
-	TRBJ2-7	TRBV7-9	-	TGTGCCAGCAGCTTATTTCAAGAAGCCTACGAGCAGTACTTC	CASSLFQEAYEQYF
once	TRBJ2-1	TRBV7-8	-	TGTGCCAGCAGGCCTAGGTATACAAGCTCCTACAATGAGCAGTTCTTC	CASRPRYTSSYNEQFF
-	TRBJ1-5	TRBV19	-	TGTGCCAGTAAGAATAGAGGGCATCAGCCCCAGCATTTT	CASKNRGHQPQHF
few	TRBJ2-7	TRBV30	TRBD2	TGTGCCTGGAGTGCATTGGGGGGAGCTAGCGGGAGTTACGAGCAGTACTTC	CAWSALGGASGSYEQYF
-	TRBJ1-2	TRBV10-2	-	TGCGCCAGCAGTGACCATCGAAGGCAGGGTAACTATGGCTACACCTTC	CASSDHRRQGNYGYTF
-	TRBJ2-7	TRBV6-5	-	TGTGCCAGCAGCATGGAGTGGTTGTCCCACGAGCAGTACTTC	CASSMEWLSHEQYF
few	TRBJ1-3	TRBV6-1	-	TGTGCCAGCAGTCTGGAGAACACCATATATTTT	CASSLENTIYF
-	TRBJ1-4	TRBV27	-	TGTGCCAGCAGTTACACTGGGACTGAGGAAAAACTGTTTTTT	CASSYTGTEEKLFF
-	TRBJ1-6	TRBV18	-	TGTGCCAGCTCACCACAACAGGGCCTGAATTCACCCCTCCACTTT	CASSPQQGLNSPLHF
-	TRBJ1-6	TRBV5-5	-	TGTGCCAGCAGCCAAGAGGGGTCACCCCTCCACTTT	CASSQEGSPLHF
-	TRBJ2-3	TRBV19	-	TGTGCCAGTAGTATCTGGGGCTCTACAGATACGCAGTATTTT	CASSIWGSTDTQYF
-	TRBJ1-5	TRBV6-5	TRBD1	TGTGCCAGCAGAGGGACAGGGGGGCAGCCCCAGCATTTT	CASRGTGGQPQHF
-	TRBJ1-1	TRBV6-5	-	TGTGCCAGCAGTTACTGGCAGGATACTGAAGCTTTCTTT	CASSYWQDTEAFF